Sequencing of this T cell receptor beta chain was carried out in a study of cytomegalovirus exposure and HLA in healthy donors (dated by TCRdb to 2016 to 2017). Regarding the research as a whole: An earlier analysis of 587 of the donors reported 276 Gb of sequence data and 90 million to 120 million unique TCR beta sequences obtained from around 180 million T cells. An early release that covered 500 to 800 HLA-typed donors contained about 290 gigabases of sequencing data and tens of millions of unique TCR sequences. Among the approximately 400 genotyped donors, 81% belonged to the genetic ancestry cluster associated with self-reported Caucasian donors. The aim of the study was to test whether cataloging public T cell receptors could identify signatures of past pathogen exposure. The T cell repertoires of some 700 subjects were profiled by immunosequencing and related to cytomegalovirus serostatus. Along with the approximately 670-subject first cohort, a separate validation cohort of 120 different subjects was used. To predict cytomegalovirus infection status, the study brought together high-throughput TCR immunosequencing, statistical association of individual TCRs with disease status, and machine learning. A later analysis re-examined previously published TCR beta repertoires from hundreds of donors and added high-resolution HLA genotyping to investigate patterns of TCR occurrence. In the later analysis, no new phenotypic data were used to find candidate immune exposures; instead, reliance was placed on TCR beta sequences and their occurrence across donors. An earlier analysis of 587 of the donors applied high-throughput TCR beta sequencing to assess whether each TCR beta V gene segment acted as functional or pseudogenic. Alongside the repertoire data, information on donor age, sex, ethnicity and CMV serostatus was compiled. In a later genetic analysis, genome-wide SNP genotypes for about 55% of the 666 donors were used, and that subset was treated as a discovery cohort. All discovery cohort repertoires had been generated using a single sequencing platform. Class I and class II HLA loci were covered by the typing at four-digit resolution. The number of typed donors differed by locus: 629-630 for A, B, C, DRB1 and DQB1; approximately 540 for DQA1; 606 for DPA1; and some 470 for DPB1. About five DR-DQ haplotypes were treated as single units for association and clustering because of strong linkage in the cohort. On average, 235,054 unique TCR beta nucleotide sequences were sequenced per donor among about 400 genotyped donors of the cohort, with roughly a sixth of those sequences being non-productive. Results the study describes overall, beyond this receptor: Because counts were too low, some 16 rarely observed V segments, including chromosome 9 orphons, were excluded from the earlier analysis of around 590 of the donors. The authors suggested that the approach could potentially be generalized to other disease states and immunological phenotypes. Only TCR beta chains were sequenced in this cohort, and the absence of alpha or paired-chain data limited detectable features. A later analysis associated about 18,000 TCR beta sequences with specific HLA alleles at a false discovery rate of 0.05. When HLA alleles, especially DR and DQ, strongly co-occurred, attributing TCR associations to individual alleles was difficult. In vitro tests confirmed that a few of the cytomegalovirus-associated TCR beta chains recognize cytomegalovirus antigens. A further reported finding was that TCR beta sequences accurately predicted the HLA-A and HLA-B alleles for most subjects in the first cohort. Immune exposure information for the cohort was limited to CMV serostatus. According to a later analysis, parvovirus B19, influenza, CMV and Epstein-Barr virus appeared linked to several top co-occurrence clusters. Some IMGT-functional V segments, including TRBV6-2 and TRBV6-3, could not be told apart with the 87-base-pair reads, so those segments were excluded. Broadly in line with IMGT annotations, most TCR beta V segments showed up in productive rearrangements about 87% or about 30% of the time in an earlier analysis of several hundred of the donors. Cytomegalovirus status was reported to be diagnosed by the classifier with high specificity and sensitivity in both the original and validation cohorts. Most CMV-associated TCR beta chains appeared to be HLA-restricted in a later analysis, and the HLA associations seemed to be driven largely by CMV exposure. Compared with equally common non-associated chains, HLA-associated TCR beta chains in a later analysis were more clonally expanded and had lower generation probabilities. Because some donors lacked HLA typing at each locus, the association tests relied only on the typed subset. In the study, approximately 150 TCR beta chains were listed as associated with cytomegalovirus. According to a later analysis, TCR association rates differed among HLA loci, with DRB1 alleles showing the most associated TCRs and HLA-C alleles showing the fewest. Sequencing depth was assumed to be roughly uniform across donors in the presence/absence analyses, though that assumption may not hold. An association between a missense DCLRE1C variant and V-gene and J-gene trimming of TCR beta chains was found in a later genetic analysis and replicated in an independent cohort. Correlated functional status among segregating V segments might be attributable to linkage disequilibrium, but an unknown experimental factor could not be ruled out. A later genetic analysis reported fewer N-insertions in productive TCRs among donors in an Asian-associated ancestry cluster than the roughly 700-donor mean. Across donors, most TCR sequences were observed very rarely, whereas some public TCRs were present in many individuals. A cluster of highly shared sequence variants was judged likely to be a technical artifact of the sequencing pipeline.

The cohort consisted of 600 to 700 healthy bone marrow donors. Cohort members were all nominally healthy when sampled, although unrecorded immune exposures were likely present. The donor was CMV seropositive and was included in the group of approximately 310 seropositive cohort members. Every donor gave a peripheral blood sample, and the peripheral blood mononuclear cells from that sample were used for TCR beta sequencing. The Qiagen DNeasy Blood Extraction Kit was used to extract genomic DNA from the blood cell samples. The cysteine opens and the phenylalanine closes a CDR3 of 14 amino acids. The only DNA kept is the CDR3, 42 bases in frame from the first base. V is clipped by 1 base and J by 8 bases, and the sequence between their germline boundaries is 9 bases long. CDR1 is given as SGHVS and CDR2 as FQNEAQ, both from the germline V gene. As for this clone: The antigen it recognizes is unknown. Per-nucleotide qualities are absent, and no much larger clonotype sits a single base away.

Library prep was done by the immunoSEQ multiplex PCR assay. A mixture of 60 forward primers for TCR Vbeta segments and 13 reverse primers for TCR Jbeta segments was used in the multiplex PCR. The CDR3 region of rearranged TCR beta genes was amplified from genomic DNA with a multiplex PCR assay. The Illumina HiSeq System was used to sequence the amplified TCR beta libraries as 87-base-pair reads. Concerning the study's data processing: In a later analysis, tens of millions of unique TCR beta chains were counted across the 666 repertoires, and roughly 11 million of these chains were shared by at least two donors. To remove PCR and sequencing errors, raw reads were error-corrected and collapsed into unique sequences using a nearest-neighbor algorithm that merged closely related sequences. CDR3 sequences were aligned to IMGT reference sequences to assign V, D and J gene segments. Each retained sequence needed at least a six-nucleotide match to both a V gene segment and a J gene segment. Rearrangements were called productive when the CDR3 lacked stop codons and stayed in frame with V and J; all others were non-productive. CDR3 was defined according to IMGT convention as the region running from the second conserved V-encoded cysteine to the conserved J-encoded phenylalanine. The earlier analysis of about 590 of the donors excluded sequences that lacked an unambiguous match to a single V gene segment. In an earlier analysis of almost 600 of the donors, a V segment was called functional when productive rearrangements were above 56.7%, and segregating when the standard deviation between donors exceeded 5%. To diagnose cytomegalovirus status from the catalog of TCR beta chain sequences, a statistical classification framework was built. A later analysis assigned V and J genes by comparing TCR nucleotide sequences with IMGT/GENE-DB human TR gene sequences. The TCRdist pipeline was used in a later analysis to assign CDR3 sequences and most-parsimonious VDJ recombination scenarios. In a later analysis, each TCR beta chain was defined by its CDR3 amino acid sequence together with its V-gene family, and reads lacking a unique V-gene family were excluded. To address suspected cross-contamination and a sequencing artifact, a later analysis removed 592 highly shared, low-generation-probability nucleotide sequences. In a later analysis, a clonal expansion index for each public chain was calculated from normalized within-repertoire ranks of inferred template counts. Generation probabilities in a later analysis came from a VDJ recombination model fitted to out-of-frame rearrangements, and those results were checked against IGoR. Hypergeometric tests were used in a later analysis to score TCR-TCR, TCR-HLA and TCR-CMV co-occurrence, with a repertoire-size bias correction applied to the TCR pairs. False discovery rates were estimated in a later analysis by permuting HLA or CMV assignments 20 times. In a later analysis, co-occurring TCRs were grouped using DBSCAN, with TCRdist sequence similarity added in when clustering inside HLA-allele-positive subsets. Repertoires with fewer than 30,000 or more than 120,000 public chains, plus five repertoires with anomalous nucleotide sharing, were excluded from co-occurrence clustering. TCRdb took over this immuneACCESS table, retaining in-frame rearrangements with V and J assigned. Such tables are incomplete; in checked studies, under half of the missing clones stem from an unresolved V gene, and the remainder is unexplained. D and trimming were read from the DNA, whereas the V and J calls and clone size are those reported in that table. In this sample the table shows over 100,000 clones, 77% of which occur a single time. 9.6% of the sample goes to the ten largest clones.

The sequencing sample was made of PBMCs. This receptor was identified in a male donor in good health and CMV-seropositive. Here the chain combines TRBV7-8 and TRBJ1-6; TRBD1 is perhaps the D gene, given 6 matching bases. CDR3 region: CASSLGGQDSPLHF. Read as DNA, the sequence is TGTGCCAGCAGCTTAGGGGGGCAAGATTCACCCCTCCACTTT. Outside the CDR3, residues come from the reference TRBV7-8 and TRBJ1-6 proteins, so the full variable domain is: GAGVSQSPRYKVAKRGQDVALRCDPISGHVSLFWYQQALGQGPEFLTYFQNEAQLDKSGLPSDRFFAERPEGSVSTLKIQRTQQEDSAVYLCASSLGGQDSPLHFGNGTRLTVT.